This T cell receptor beta chain is drawn from a study of blood T cell repertoires in COVID-19. Overall study context: COVID-19 samples from acute and convalescent phases originated in the United States, Italy and Spain. PBMCs, B-cell-depleted T cells, or T cells provided the cDNA or gDNA that made up the material.

J was trimmed by 0 bases and V by 3 bases; bases with no gene match: 4. The CDR3 is 16 amino acids. From germline, CDR1 is MNHNS and CDR2 SASEGT. As originally analysed: Cell counts per sample came from amplifying reference gene primers. Profiling relied on immunoSEQ multiplex PCR, and the TCRdb table lists in-frame clones only, not all of them. V, J and clone size reflect that table, while D and trimming were determined from the DNA. The sample consists of about 360,000 clones, 80% to 90% of them appearing once. This TCR was recovered from a man aged 25 to 45 with active or convalescent COVID-19. The chain has TRBV6-1 and TRBJ1-4; 7 nucleotides line up with TRBD1. The sample consisted of peripheral blood. The CDR3 nucleotides are TGTGCCAGCAGTGACCACAGGGGCGCAACTAATGAAAAACTGTTTTTT. Translated, it gives CASSDHRGATNEKLFF.